These 14 T cell receptor beta chains were sequenced from one sample in a study of T cell repertoires in cytomegalovirus infection. From the reads, TCRdb called clonotypes with MiXCR, one entry per CDR3 protein. The sample contains around 180,000 distinct CDR3 sequences, 15% to 20% of which appear only once. Sequencing was performed on PBMCs. Source of these receptors: a human donor in good health (CMV status not recorded). Some clones in this sample may be carry-over from other donors' samples.

The J gene is TRBJ2-7, the V gene TRBV5-1; 10 bases align to TRBD2. Germline CDR1 SGHRS, CDR2 YFSETQ. This CDR3 contains 14 residues. Trimming took 4 bases from V and 2 from J; bases not matched to a gene: 3. CDR3 sequence (DNA): TGCGCCAGCAGCGTAGGACTAGCGGCCTACGAGCAGTACTTC. This sequence encodes CASSVGLAAYEQYF.

This clonotype came up many times. This chain uses TRBV20-1 with TRBJ1-1, with D possibly matching TRBD1 (5 bases). The CDR3 loop spans 15 amino acids. Per the germline V gene, CDR1 is DFQATT and CDR2 is SNEGSKA (reference sequence). The V end lost 6 bases, the J end lost 3 bases, and 20 bases lay between the germline ends. The CDR3 nucleotides are TGCAGTGCCTTGCCTATCAGACAGCCGGACACTGAAGCTTTCTTT. Protein sequence: CSALPIRQPDTEAFF.

This clonotype was observed a few times. The V call is TRBV30, the J call TRBJ1-1; tentatively, D is TRBD1 (5 bases). With 2 bases removed from V and 4 bases from J, the gap between germline ends came to 11 bases. The CDR3 is 13 residues long. Germline assignment: CDR1 GTSNPN and CDR2 SVGIG (reference sequence). CDR3 sequence (DNA): TGTGCCTGGAGTAAGGGACTGAGCACTGAAGCTTTCTTT. It translates to CAWSKGLSTEAFF.

This clonotype has a single count. The chain joins TRBV28 to TRBJ2-3; 9 bases match TRBD2. Germline CDR1 reads MDHEN; CDR2 reads SYDVKM. The CDR3 has 21 amino acids. The V segment lost 3 bases and the J segment 0 bases; nucleotides outside the gene matches: 19. CDR3 DNA: TGTGCCAGCAGTTTTAAATGGGCTAGCGGGGCCTTCCTGGGAAGCACAGATACGCAGTATTTT. Amino acid sequence: CASSFKWASGAFLGSTDTQYF. Variable domain in full (rest from reference TRBV28 and TRBJ2-3): DVKVTQSSRYLVKRTGEKVFLECVQDMDHENMFWYRQDPGLGLRLIYFSYDVKMKEKGDIPEGYSVSREKKERFSLILESASTNQTSMYLCASSFKWASGAFLGSTDTQYFGPGTRLTVL.

This clonotype occurred many times. The chain has TRBV7-9 and TRBJ2-5; D is tentatively TRBD1 or TRBD2 (5 bases each). CDR1 is SEHNR, CDR2 FQNEAQ, per germline (reference sequence). Deletions cut 5 bases from V and 3 bases from J, with 10 bases between. The CDR3 is 13 residues long. CDR3 nucleotides: TGTGCCAGCAGCGTCCGGGGCAAAGAGACCCAGTACTTC. Amino acid sequence: CASSVRGKETQYF.

At least ten counts were recorded for this clonotype. The chain carries TRBV7-2 and TRBJ1-6, with TRBD1 identical over 7 bases. The CDR3 length is 15 residues. Trimming took 2 bases from V and 10 from J; bases not matched to a gene: 8. Germline V CDR1 and CDR2: SGHTA, FQGNSA. The CDR3 loop is CASSLLDRVSSPLHF. CDR3 nucleotide sequence: TGTGCCAGCAGCTTACTCGACAGGGTGTCATCACCCCTCCACTTT.

Points on this clonotype: This may arise from a read error, as a much more abundant clone is one base away. The rearrangement links TRBV12-3 or TRBV12-4 to TRBJ2-3, with 7 bases lining up with TRBD1. The V and J ends lost 6 bases and 0 bases, in that order; junction bases with no gene match: 0. The CDR3 length is 13 residues. The CDR3 reads CASRQGSTDTQYF. In DNA, the CDR3 is TGTGCCAGCAGACAGGGGAGCACAGATACGCAGTATTTT.

The rearrangement joins TRBV28 to TRBJ1-1; TRBD1 is a possible D gene (6 bases). V lost 6 bases and J lost 4, with 18 bases in between. Germline CDR1 is MDHEN and CDR2 is SYDVKM. The CDR3 covers 15 residues. CDR3 amino acids: CASRGRAGVGTEAFF. Written as DNA, the CDR3 is TGTGCCAGCAGGGGGAGGGCAGGGGTGGGCACTGAAGCTTTCTTT. Filled out from reference TRBV28 and TRBJ1-1, the complete variable domain reads DVKVTQSSRYLVKRTGEKVFLECVQDMDHENMFWYRQDPGLGLRLIYFSYDVKMKEKGDIPEGYSVSREKKERFSLILESASTNQTSMYLCASRGRAGVGTEAFFGQGTRLTVV.

The chain's CDR3 is CASNRDRGYYGYTF. The DNA for the CDR3 is TGTGCCAGTAACCGGGACAGGGGCTACTATGGCTACACCTTC. The rearrangement links TRBV19 to TRBJ1-2, with 10 bases fitting TRBD1. The V gene's germline CDR1 is LNHDA and CDR2 SQIVND (reference sequence). V lost 7 bases and J lost 3; bases outside the gene matches: 5. This CDR3 is built from 14 residues. The full variable domain, completed using reference TRBV19 and TRBJ1-2, is DGGITQSPKYLFRKEGQNVTLSCEQNLNHDAMYWYRQDPGQGLRLIYYSQIVNDFQKGDIAEGYSVSREKKESFPLTVTSAQKNPTAFYLCASNRDRGYYGYTFGSGTRLTVV.

V is TRBV5-5 and J is TRBJ2-7, with 9 bases fitting TRBD1. The CDR3 length is 17 residues. The junction had 16 bases not matched to a gene; V was cut back by 4 bases and J by 5 bases. Germline V gives CDR1 SGHKS, CDR2 YYEKEE (reference sequence). The CDR3 region is CASSPRVPGQGRNEQYF. The DNA for the CDR3 is TGTGCCAGCAGCCCCAGAGTACCGGGACAGGGCAGGAACGAGCAGTACTTC.

This chain uses TRBV11-3 with TRBJ1-1; 8 nucleotides align to TRBD1. With 0 bases clipped from V and 4 bases from J, the junction kept 4 bases outside the gene matches. The CDR3 sequence is 15 residues long. Germline values: CDR1 SGHNT, CDR2 YENEEA. Here the CDR3 reads CASSLDPTGGTEAFF. CDR3 nucleotides: TGTGCCAGCAGCTTAGACCCCACAGGGGGCACTGAAGCTTTCTTT.

This clonotype turned up a few times. The chain carries TRBV20-1 and TRBJ2-3; a possible D gene is TRBD2 (7 bases). The ends were cut back, 0 bases at V and 12 bases at J, with 10 bases in the middle. CDR1 is DFQATT and CDR2 is SNEGSKA in the germline V gene (reference sequence). The CDR3 has 11 amino acids. The CDR3 region is CSAREWGGQYF. The CDR3 nucleotides read TGCAGTGCTAGAGAGTGGGGGGGCCAGTATTTT.

The chain joins TRBV12-3 or TRBV12-4 to TRBJ1-1, with no clear D. V was cut by 5 bases and J by 5 bases, with 9 bases left in between. The CDR3 is made up of 12 amino acids. The CDR3 reads CASSNTGTEAFF. Here the CDR3 DNA reads TGTGCCAGCAGTAATACGGGAACTGAAGCTTTCTTT.

This clonotype was recorded a few times. The V gene is TRBV28, the J gene TRBJ2-5; D is uncertain. Germline CDR1 reads MDHEN; CDR2 reads SYDVKM. The CDR3 has 15 residues. V shed 1 base and J shed 4 bases, with 13 bases lying between them. The CDR3 region has the DNA TGTGCCAGCAGTTTATCCGGGCAAAACGGAGAGACCCAGTACTTC. This codes for CASSLSGQNGETQYF. The complete variable domain, with remaining parts taken from reference TRBV28 and TRBJ2-5, reads DVKVTQSSRYLVKRTGEKVFLECVQDMDHENMFWYRQDPGLGLRLIYFSYDVKMKEKGDIPEGYSVSREKKERFSLILESASTNQTSMYLCASSLSGQNGETQYFGPGTRLLVL.